The 16 T cell receptor beta chains listed next were all sequenced from one sample in a study of blood T cell repertoires in COVID-19. Clones were read by immunoSEQ multiplex PCR, and TCRdb kept only the in-frame ones, dropping some. The sample has around 200,000 clones; 70% to 85% are singletons. The sample comprised peripheral blood. The origin of the receptors is a man aged 45 to 65 who had recovered from COVID-19.

This chain links TRBV7-3 with TRBJ2-3, with D possibly matching TRBD1 (6 bases). Deletions cut 4 bases from V and 9 bases from J, with 14 bases between. The CDR3 runs to 13 residues. The germline gives CDR1 SGHTA, CDR2 FQGTGA. CDR3 in amino acids: CASSSTQGPTQYF. The CDR3 region has the DNA TGTGCCAGCAGCTCAACACAGGGACCCACGCAGTATTTT.

This clone was observed a single time. J is TRBJ2-1 and V is TRBV9; D may be TRBD1 (5 bases). Germline loops: CDR1 SGDLS, CDR2 YYNGEE. Trimming left V 0 bases short and J 9 bases short, with 13 bases between. The CDR3 length is 14 residues. CDR3 sequence reads: CASSVEGRVLEQFF. In DNA form, the CDR3 reads TGTGCCAGCAGCGTAGAAGGCAGGGTCCTTGAGCAGTTCTTC.

This clone was observed a single time. The gene calls are TRBV6-2 or TRBV6-3 and TRBJ2-2; the D is unclear. This CDR3 has 13 residues. Trimming pared 2 bases from V and 6 bases from J, leaving 7 bases between. In germline, CDR1 is MNHEY, CDR2 SVGEGT. The CDR3 bases are TGTGCCAGCAGTTACCCAGTTCCCGGGGAGCTGTTTTTT. This translates into CASSYPVPGELFF.

The chain has TRBV5-1 and TRBJ2-2, with 8 bases identical to TRBD2. This CDR3 region has 17 residues. Germline CDR1 is SGHRS and CDR2 is YFSETQ. Trimming took 4 bases from V and 1 from J; bases not matched to a gene: 9. The CDR3 DNA reads as TGCGCCAGCAGCCCAGAGACGGGACTAGGGAACACCGGGGAGCTGTTTTTT. Amino acid sequence: CASSPETGLGNTGELFF. The full variable domain, in which reference TRBV5-1 and TRBJ2-2 provide the parts outside the CDR3, is KAGVTQTPRYLIKTRGQQVTLSCSPISGHRSVSWYQQTPGQGLQFLFEYFSETQRNKGNFPGRFSGRQFSNSRSEMNVSTLELGDSALYLCASSPETGLGNTGELFFGEGSRLTVL.

The V call is TRBV6-4, the J call TRBJ1-3; D is perhaps TRBD1 (6 bases). V lost 2 bases and J lost 6, with 17 bases in between. Germline CDR1 and CDR2: MRHNA and SNTAGT. The CDR3 runs to 16 residues. CDR3 in amino acids: CASSDGFNGGQNTIYF. As DNA, the CDR3 is TGTGCCAGCAGTGACGGATTCAATGGGGGACAAAACACCATATATTTT.

CDR3 loop: CASSFDGTGYEKLFF. In DNA, the CDR3 is TGTGCCAGCAGCTTCGACGGGACAGGGTATGAAAAACTGTTTTTT. The chain joins TRBV7-8 to TRBJ1-4; 9 nucleotides align to TRBD1. Germline assignment: CDR1 SGHVS and CDR2 FQNEAQ. There are 15 residues in the CDR3. V dropped 3 bases and J dropped 6; count of bases not matched to a gene: 5.

In this sample, this clone turned up a few times. The chain is built from TRBV27 and TRBJ1-4; D is undetermined. The CDR3 loop spans 13 amino acids. With 5 bases removed from V and 5 bases from J, the gap between germline ends came to 9 bases. Germline V gene sequence: CDR1 MNHEY, CDR2 SMNVEV (reference sequence). The CDR3 is CASSAAANEKLFF. The CDR3 nucleotides are TGTGCCAGCAGTGCGGCCGCCAATGAAAAACTGTTTTTT. The whole variable domain, filled in from reference TRBV27 and TRBJ1-4, reads EAQVTQNPRYLITVTGKKLTVTCSQNMNHEYMSWYRQDPGLGLRQIYYSMNVEVTDKGDVPEGYKVSRKEKRNFPLILESPSPNQTSLYFCASSAAANEKLFFGSGTQLSVL.

Details on this clone: At one end, the junction sequence differs from germline, possibly due to a read error. J is TRBJ2-2 and V is TRBV2; D possibly corresponds to TRBD1 (6 bases). Germline CDR1 SNHLY, CDR2 FYNNEI. CDR3 length equals 16 residues. The CDR3 DNA reads TGTGCCAGCAGTGAATACGGGCAGGGGAACCCCGGGGAGCTGTTTTTT. It yields the protein CASSEYGQGNPGELFF. The full variable domain, in which reference TRBV2 and TRBJ2-2 provide the parts outside the CDR3, is EPEVTQTPSHQVTQMGQEVILRCVPISNHLYFYWYRQILGQKVEFLVSFYNNEISEKSEIFDDQFSVERPDGSNFTLKIRSTKLEDSAMYFCASSEYGQGNPGELFFGEGSRLTVL.

The rearrangement joins TRBV27 to TRBJ2-2, with D possibly TRBD1 on 6 matching bases. Germline assignment: CDR1 MNHEY and CDR2 SMNVEV (reference sequence). The V and J ends lost 4 bases and 5 bases respectively, with 23 bases between them. The CDR3 totals 18 residues. The CDR3 loop reads CASSYSAQGIARTGELFF. CDR3 in DNA: TGTGCCAGCAGTTATTCAGCCCAGGGGATAGCAAGGACCGGGGAGCTGTTTTTT.

This clone was recorded a few times. V and J are TRBV19 and TRBJ1-5; D possibly corresponds to TRBD1 (6 bases). The V and J ends lost 6 bases and 1 base respectively, with 13 bases between them. This CDR3 is 15 amino acids long. Germline V gene data show CDR1 as LNHDA and CDR2 as SQIVND (reference sequence). The CDR3 DNA reads as TGTGCCAGTAGAATGGACAGTCGGAGCAATCAGCCCCAGCATTTT. It translates to CASRMDSRSNQPQHF.

V gene TRBV5-8 combines with J gene TRBJ2-1, with TRBD2 matching over 7 bases. The CDR3 spans 14 residues. Looked up from germline, CDR1 is SGHTS and CDR2 is YDEGEE. Trimming at V came to 1 base and at J to 5 bases, leaving 3 bases not matched to a gene. CDR3 protein: CASSLSGLHNEQFF. In nucleotides, the CDR3 is TGTGCCAGCAGCTTGTCGGGACTACACAATGAGCAGTTCTTC.

The gene calls are TRBV28 and TRBJ1-3; D gene uncertain. The V gene lost 2 bases and the J gene lost 0 bases, with 8 bases spanning the gap. The CDR3 covers 15 residues. Germline loops: CDR1 MDHEN, CDR2 SYDVKM. The CDR3 DNA sequence: TGTGCCAGCAGTTTACCCCAAAACTCTGGAAACACCATATATTTT. Translation gives CASSLPQNSGNTIYF.

The V and J genes are TRBV11-2 and TRBJ2-3; 7 bases are a match to TRBD2. This CDR3 is 17 amino acids long. J was trimmed by 1 base and V by 2 bases; bases with no gene match: 9. Germline CDR1 reads SGHAT; CDR2 reads FQNNGV. The CDR3 spells CASSLLAGGSRTDTQYF. The CDR3 coding sequence is TGTGCCAGCAGCTTACTGGCTGGCGGGAGCCGCACAGATACGCAGTATTTT.

This clone was detected a few times. V is TRBV12-3 or TRBV12-4 and J is TRBJ1-2; D gene uncertain. V lost 10 bases, J lost 1 base, and 10 bases lay in between. CDR3 length: 12 amino acids. The CDR3 spells CATARGNYGYTF. The CDR3, as DNA: TGTGCCACCGCGCGCGGTAACTATGGCTACACCTTC.

This clone is a singleton in its sample. This sequence joins TRBV9 and TRBJ2-1, with D possibly TRBD1 on 6 matching bases. Germline CDR1 reads SGDLS; CDR2 reads YYNGEE. The CDR3 sequence is 14 residues long. Trimming pared 5 bases from V and 4 bases from J, leaving 13 bases between. CDR3 protein: CASSLGTNYNEQFF. The CDR3 bases are TGTGCCAGCAGTTTAGGGACAAATTACAATGAGCAGTTCTTC. The full variable domain, rest sourced from reference TRBV9 and TRBJ2-1, is DSGVTQTPKHLITATGQRVTLRCSPRSGDLSVYWYQQSLDQGLQFLIQYYNGEERAKGNILERFSAQQFPDLHSELNLSSLELGDSALYFCASSLGTNYNEQFFGPGTRLTVL.

The rearrangement links TRBV29-1 to TRBJ2-2; 12 nucleotides match TRBD2. Losses at the gene ends were 1 base for V and 3 bases for J; bases not matched to a gene: 3. CDR1 SQVTM and CDR2 ANQGSEA come from the germline V gene. The CDR3 has 16 amino acids. The CDR3 region has the DNA TGCAGCGTTGAAGGGCTAGCGGGAGGGCACACCGGGGAGCTGTTTTTT. Its translation is CSVEGLAGGHTGELFF.